The 32 T cell receptor beta chains below all came from one sample that was sequenced in a study of OX40 agonist ivuxolimab in advanced cancers. Libraries were prepared by immunoSEQ multiplex PCR; TCRdb keeps only in-frame clonotypes and omits some of them. The data hold some 110,000 clones, with 85% to 95% observed a single time. The sequencing here drew on CD4+ or CD8+ T cells sorted from blood, taken in a trial of the OX40 agonist ivuxolimab. The receptor source for this set is an adult with an advanced solid tumor such as melanoma, head and neck, liver or kidney cancer.

The rearrangement links TRBV28 to TRBJ1-2, with no clear D. The CDR3 is 13 residues long. Germline CDR1 and CDR2: MDHEN and SYDVKM. Trimming removed 11 bases from V and 1 base from J, with 14 bases in between. The CDR3 DNA sequence: TGTGCCGAAGCCACAGCGATTAACTATGGCTACACCTTC. This encodes CAEATAINYGYTF.

This chain links TRBV5-1 with TRBJ1-3; no reliable D call. The CDR3 is made up of 14 amino acids. The germline CDR1 and CDR2 sequences are SGHRS and YFSETQ. The V end was cut by 4 bases, the J end by 3 bases, with 11 bases between. CDR3 sequence (DNA): TGCGCCAGCAGCGGACGACAAGGTGGAAACACCATATATTTT. It translates to CASSGRQGGNTIYF.

V usage is TRBV25-1 and J usage is TRBJ2-1, with no clear D. Germline CDR1 MGHDK, CDR2 SYGVNS. The CDR3 sequence is 15 residues long. With 3 bases removed from V and 1 base from J, the gap between germline ends came to 10 bases. The CDR3 DNA reads as TGTGCCAGCAGTGAGGAAAGCAGGTCCTACAATGAGCAGTTCTTC. This encodes CASSEESRSYNEQFF.

V is TRBV6-5 and J is TRBJ1-1; D is undetermined. The germline CDR1 and CDR2 sequences are MNHEY and SVGAGI. The germline V and J ends were trimmed by 2 bases and 4 bases, with 11 bases remaining between them. This CDR3 comprises 14 residues. The CDR3 DNA is TGTGCCAGCAGTTACGATATGGGAGGCACTGAAGCTTTCTTT. Translated: CASSYDMGGTEAFF.

The chain uses TRBV7-3 and TRBJ2-1; TRBD1 agrees at 9 bases. Per germline, CDR1 SGHTA and CDR2 FQGTGA. The length of the CDR3 is 15 residues. The V and J ends lost 8 bases and 4 bases, in that order; junction bases with no gene match: 9. CDR3 in DNA: TGTGCCAGCGGGGCCGGGACAGGGCCTTACAATGAGCAGTTCTTC. Its protein product is CASGAGTGPYNEQFF. The full variable domain, completed using reference TRBV7-3 and TRBJ2-1, is GAGVSQTPSNKVTEKGKYVELRCDPISGHTALYWYRQSLGQGPEFLIYFQGTGAADDSGLPNDRFFAVRPEGSVSTLKIQRTERGDSAVYLCASGAGTGPYNEQFFGPGTRLTVL.

This clone showed up just once. The chain carries TRBV28 and TRBJ2-1, with 10 bases aligning to TRBD2. The CDR3 spans 15 residues. CDR1 MDHEN and CDR2 SYDVKM come from the germline V gene. The V segment lost 5 bases and the J segment 3 bases; nucleotides outside the gene matches: 4. The CDR3 region is CASSPRTSGYNEQFF. The CDR3 bases are TGTGCCAGCAGTCCTAGGACTAGCGGCTACAATGAGCAGTTCTTC.

This clone is a singleton in its sample. The chain has TRBV9 and TRBJ1-4; D gene uncertain. CDR1 is SGDLS, CDR2 YYNGEE, per germline. V shed 4 bases and J shed 3 bases, with 13 bases lying between them. CDR3 size: 15 residues. The CDR3 region has the DNA TGTGCCAGCAGCCCCGAAGGGATGGCTAATGAAAAACTGTTTTTT. This encodes CASSPEGMANEKLFF.

The V gene is TRBV28, the J gene TRBJ2-7; TRBD1 aligns across 9 bases. V was pared by 6 bases and J by 4 bases, with 7 bases of the junction left unmatched. Germline values: CDR1 MDHEN, CDR2 SYDVKM. The CDR3 has 14 residues. CDR3 coding DNA: TGTGCCAGCAGGCTACAGGGGGCGACGTACGAGCAGTACTTC. Protein product: CASRLQGATYEQYF.

This clone turned up a few times. The V call is TRBV27, the J call TRBJ1-6; D gene uncertain. Germline V lookup: CDR1 MNHEY, CDR2 SMNVEV (reference sequence). The ends were cut back, 5 bases at V and 14 bases at J, with 13 bases in the middle. The CDR3 contains 12 residues. The CDR3, as DNA: TGTGCCAGCAGTCCTCTTGGGTCGGCCCTCCACTTT. Its protein is CASSPLGSALHF.

The chain joins TRBV27 to TRBJ2-7, with 7 bases identical to TRBD1. The J segment lost 4 bases and the V segment lost 6 bases, leaving 12 bases of the junction unmatched. CDR1 and CDR2 (germline): MNHEY, SMNVEV (reference sequence). The CDR3 contains 15 residues. In DNA form, the CDR3 reads TGTGCCAGCAGCCGACAGGGTTACGGGATTTACGAGCAGTACTTC. As protein: CASSRQGYGIYEQYF.

The chain links TRBV28 to TRBJ2-6, with 8 bases that match TRBD1. After removal of 5 bases from V and 2 bases from J, the junction contained 5 bases not matched to a gene. Germline assignment: CDR1 MDHEN and CDR2 SYDVKM. CDR3 length equals 16 residues. The CDR3, as DNA: TGTGCCAGCAGTAGCACACAGGGGGCTGGGGCCAACGTCCTGACTTTC. It translates to CASSSTQGAGANVLTF.

The chain has TRBV18 and TRBJ1-5, with 7 nucleotides matching TRBD1. The J segment lost 1 base and the V segment lost 4 bases, leaving 7 bases of the junction unmatched. The CDR3 has 16 residues. CDR1 and CDR2 from the germline V gene are KGHSH and LQKENI. CDR3: CASSQEQGRSNQPQHF. The CDR3 DNA reads as TGTGCCAGCTCACAGGAACAGGGGCGAAGCAATCAGCCCCAGCATTTT. Full variable domain (remainder filled in from reference TRBV18 and TRBJ1-5): NAGVMQNPRHLVRRRGQEARLRCSPMKGHSHVYWYRQLPEEGLKFMVYLQKENIIDESGMPKERFSAEFPKEGPSILRIQQVVRGDSAAYFCASSQEQGRSNQPQHFGDGTRLSIL.

This chain connects TRBV11-3 to TRBJ2-5, with no clear D. The germline V and J ends were trimmed by 1 base and 5 bases, with 14 bases remaining between them. The CDR3 sequence is 15 residues long. From germline, CDR1 is SGHNT and CDR2 YENEEA. The CDR3 here is CASSLGVSGRETQYF. In DNA form, the CDR3 reads TGTGCCAGCAGCTTAGGGGTCTCCGGGCGGGAGACCCAGTACTTC.

This clone was counted a single time. The chain joins TRBV7-8 to TRBJ2-1; the D call may be TRBD1 or TRBD2 (5 bases each). Germline lookup yields CDR1 SGHVS and CDR2 FQNEAQ. Trimming pared 1 base from V and 4 bases from J, leaving 14 bases between. CDR3 length: 16 residues. CDR3 sequence reads: CASSLVFTGGYNEQFF. The CDR3 region has the DNA TGTGCCAGCAGCTTAGTTTTTACAGGAGGTTACAATGAGCAGTTCTTC.

The chain employs TRBV6-1 and TRBJ1-3; D is perhaps TRBD1 (6 bases). The V and J ends lost 5 bases and 2 bases respectively, with 10 bases between them. The germline CDR1 and CDR2 sequences are MNHNS and SASEGT. The CDR3 spans 14 residues. The CDR3 coding sequence is TGTGCCAGCAGTTCAGCAGGGGCTGGAAACACCATATATTTT. Its translation: CASSSAGAGNTIYF.

The V and J genes are TRBV28 and TRBJ2-6; D call uncertain. The CDR3 is made up of 14 amino acids. The germline V and J ends were trimmed by 8 bases and 1 base, with 9 bases remaining between them. Germline CDR1 MDHEN, CDR2 SYDVKM. This chain's CDR3 is CASAWMSGANVLTF. The CDR3 DNA sequence: TGTGCCAGCGCTTGGATGTCTGGGGCCAACGTCCTGACTTTC.

This clone has a single count. This chain uses TRBV28 with TRBJ1-5; D is perhaps TRBD1 (5 bases). Germline-derived CDR1 and CDR2 are MDHEN and SYDVKM. The V gene lost 6 bases and the J gene lost 0 bases, with 15 bases spanning the gap. The CDR3 runs 16 residues. The CDR3 reads CASSPLGLYSNQPQHF. As DNA, the CDR3 is TGTGCCAGCAGCCCTCTGGGGCTGTATAGCAATCAGCCCCAGCATTTT.

The chain links TRBV2 to TRBJ1-5; a possible D gene is TRBD1 (6 bases). Germline loops: CDR1 SNHLY, CDR2 FYNNEI. V was clipped by 6 bases and J by 5 bases, with 11 bases between them. The CDR3 is made up of 13 amino acids. The CDR3 region is CASRQGRDQPQHF. The CDR3 DNA follows: TGTGCCAGCAGGCAGGGGCGGGATCAGCCCCAGCATTTT.

Of note for this clone: Other DNA variants within this sample encode the same CDR3. J is TRBJ1-6 and V is TRBV7-9, with TRBD1 as a possible D gene (5 bases). The germline gives CDR1 SEHNR, CDR2 FQNEAQ (reference sequence). The V end lost 5 bases, the J end lost 0 bases, and 8 bases lay between the germline ends. CDR3 length equals 15 residues. CDR3 sequence reads: CASSGQVSYNSPLHF. The CDR3 region has the DNA TGTGCCAGCAGCGGACAAGTCTCCTATAATTCACCCCTCCACTTT.

The rearrangement uses TRBV5-4 and TRBJ2-1; 16 bases align to TRBD2. The CDR3 length is 15 residues. Germline V gene sequence: CDR1 SGHNT, CDR2 YYREEE (reference sequence). Unmatched junction bases numbered 5, after V lost 3 bases and J lost 11 bases. The CDR3 loop is CASSSPGLAGGQQFF. CDR3 nucleotides: TGTGCCAGCAGCTCCCCGGGACTAGCGGGAGGGCAGCAGTTCTTC.

V usage is TRBV28 and J usage is TRBJ2-5; possibly TRBD2 for D (5 bases). V dropped 5 bases and J dropped 11 bases, with 15 bases sitting between them. The CDR3 has 12 amino acids. The germline CDR1 and CDR2 sequences are MDHEN and SYDVKM. In DNA form, the CDR3 reads TGTGCCAGCAGTACCCGGCAGTGGGAGCAGTACTTC. Its protein is CASSTRQWEQYF.

The chain recombines TRBV28 with TRBJ2-7; D not resolved. The germline V gene encodes CDR1 MDHEN and CDR2 SYDVKM. The ends were cut back, 5 bases at V and 2 bases at J, with 7 bases in the middle. CDR3 length equals 12 residues. CDR3 DNA: TGTGCCAGCAGTCCCCTAGCCTACGAGCAGTACTTC. It translates to CASSPLAYEQYF. Full variable domain (rest looked up from reference TRBV28 and TRBJ2-7): DVKVTQSSRYLVKRTGEKVFLECVQDMDHENMFWYRQDPGLGLRLIYFSYDVKMKEKGDIPEGYSVSREKKERFSLILESASTNQTSMYLCASSPLAYEQYFGPGTRLTVT.

The V gene is TRBV25-1, the J gene TRBJ1-1, with D possibly TRBD1 on 5 matching bases. The germline V gene has CDR1 MGHDK and CDR2 SYGVNS. There are 13 residues in the CDR3. Trimming left V 6 bases short and J 4 bases short, with 12 bases between. CDR3 DNA sequence: TGTGCCAGCAGGGGGCCCCGGGGCACTGAAGCTTTCTTT. Translation: CASRGPRGTEAFF.

This clone was observed a single time. The chain joins TRBV5-1 to TRBJ1-6; 9 bases match TRBD1. CDR1 and CDR2 (germline): SGHRS, YFSETQ. This CDR3 comprises 14 residues. V gave up 6 bases and J gave up 7 bases; unmatched junction bases: 5. The CDR3 spells CASTPGTGNSPLHF. CDR3 DNA: TGCGCCAGCACCCCCGGGACAGGGAATTCACCCCTCCACTTT.

J is TRBJ2-7 and V is TRBV27, with D possibly being TRBD1 (6 bases). The germline CDR1 and CDR2 sequences are MNHEY and SMNVEV (reference sequence). V was trimmed by 6 bases and J by 2 bases, leaving 23 bases between them. The CDR3 has 17 residues. CDR3 loop: CASRGPQGPVVTYEQYF. The DNA of the CDR3 is TGTGCCAGCAGGGGTCCACAGGGCCCTGTAGTTACCTACGAGCAGTACTTC.

The count of this clone is one. The chain employs TRBV5-6 and TRBJ1-1; D call uncertain. CDR1 is SGHDT, CDR2 YYEEEE, per germline. The CDR3 has 14 amino acids. V was shortened by 0 bases and J by 1 base, with 7 bases between the two germline ends. CDR3 in amino acids: CASSLDWKNTEAFF. In DNA, the CDR3 is TGTGCCAGCAGCTTGGACTGGAAGAACACTGAAGCTTTCTTT.

This rearrangement joins TRBV5-8 to TRBJ2-3; 8 bases fit TRBD2. CDR3 size: 17 residues. The germline gives CDR1 SGHTS, CDR2 YDEGEE. The V and J ends lost 3 bases and 0 bases, in that order; junction bases with no gene match: 9. The CDR3 nucleotides read TGTGCCAGCAGCTGGGGTCGAGCGGGAGCTAGCACAGATACGCAGTATTTT. Its protein product is CASSWGRAGASTDTQYF.

The chain has TRBV5-1 and TRBJ1-2; D is possibly TRBD1 (5 bases). This CDR3 has 14 residues. Germline loops: CDR1 SGHRS, CDR2 YFSETQ. The V end lost 0 bases, the J end lost 5 bases, and 11 bases lay between the germline ends. The CDR3 here is CASSLGDRSYGYTF. As DNA, the CDR3 is TGCGCCAGCAGCTTGGGTGACAGAAGTTATGGCTACACCTTC. The whole variable domain, filled in from reference TRBV5-1 and TRBJ1-2, reads KAGVTQTPRYLIKTRGQQVTLSCSPISGHRSVSWYQQTPGQGLQFLFEYFSETQRNKGNFPGRFSGRQFSNSRSEMNVSTLELGDSALYLCASSLGDRSYGYTFGSGTRLTVV.

The rearrangement uses TRBV30 and TRBJ2-1; 7 bases align to TRBD2. Per germline, CDR1 GTSNPN and CDR2 SVGIG (reference sequence). Unmatched junction bases numbered 6, after V lost 1 base and J lost 9 bases. The CDR3 runs to 13 residues. CDR3 DNA sequence: TGTGCCTGGAGTGCACCAGGGAGGGCTGAGCAGTTCTTC. Translated, it gives CAWSAPGRAEQFF.

A few counts support this clone. The J gene is TRBJ2-5, the V gene TRBV15; tentative D call: TRBD2 (5 bases). The CDR3 consists of 15 residues. V was pared by 2 bases and J by 2 bases, with 12 bases between. Germline V gene lookup returns CDR1 LNHNV and CDR2 YYDKDF (reference sequence). Written as DNA, the CDR3 is TGTGCCACCAGCAGACTATCTACGGGGCAAGAGACCCAGTACTTC. Its protein is CATSRLSTGQETQYF.

The chain is built from TRBV19 and TRBJ1-2; D gene unclear. The CDR3 has 17 residues. Germline assignment: CDR1 LNHDA and CDR2 SQIVND (reference sequence). Trimming cost V 3 bases and J 3 bases, with 20 bases left between them. CDR3 protein: CASSILGARASHYGYTF. In nucleotides, the CDR3 is TGTGCCAGTAGTATCCTTGGCGCAAGGGCCTCCCACTATGGCTACACCTTC. The full variable domain, completed using reference TRBV19 and TRBJ1-2, is DGGITQSPKYLFRKEGQNVTLSCEQNLNHDAMYWYRQDPGQGLRLIYYSQIVNDFQKGDIAEGYSVSREKKESFPLTVTSAQKNPTAFYLCASSILGARASHYGYTFGSGTRLTVV.

This clone occurred once. This chain joins TRBV6-1 and TRBJ2-5, with D possibly TRBD1 on 6 matching bases. The V end lost 3 bases, the J end lost 4 bases, and 12 bases lay between the germline ends. This CDR3 has 14 amino acids. The germline V gene encodes CDR1 MNHNS and CDR2 SASEGT. The CDR3 DNA follows: TGTGCCAGCAGTGACACAGGGACGTCAGAGACCCAGTACTTC. Translation: CASSDTGTSETQYF.